This T cell receptor beta chain was retrieved from a study of radiation and T cells in renal cell carcinoma. Overall study context: Nephrectomy followed 15 Gy stereotactic body radiation by 4 weeks.

Note on this clone: What it binds is not known.

Findings of the study overall: Without pretreatment biopsies, baseline tumor clonotype presence was undetermined. In blood, top tumor clones expanded by 2 weeks, shrinking by 4.

CDR1 is MNHNY and CDR2 is SVGAGI in the germline V gene (reference sequence). CDR3 size: 13 residues. V lost 8 bases and J 2 bases, leaving 10 bases between the germline ends. Time point meaning: blood 2 weeks post-SBRT. The sample's treatment: 15 Gy SBRT to primary tumor, nephrectomy 4 weeks later. Radiation-treated patients gave blood at baseline, week 2 and week 4. Some clones are missing from TCRdb's copy, which holds only in-frame ones; the method was immunoSEQ multiplex PCR. The data contain 100,000 to 150,000 clones, roughly 91% of them singletons. This TCR came from a woman in her 70s with renal cell carcinoma. The rearrangement links TRBV6-6 to TRBJ1-5; D is uncertain. The material was blood, obtained from a patient whose treatment included radiotherapy and nephrectomy. The CDR3 nucleotides read TGTGCCAGCTCCCCATGGGGCAATCAGCCCCAGCATTTT. Protein sequence: CASSPWGNQPQHF.